This TCR beta chain was documented in a study of T cell changes during pregnancy in multiple sclerosis. Germline CDR1 SGHNT, CDR2 YYREEE (reference sequence). CDR3 size: 14 residues. Losses at the gene ends were 3 bases for V and 10 bases for J; bases not matched to a gene: 8. This table comes from immunoSEQ multiplex PCR, and its TCRdb copy is limited to in-frame clones, with some not included. This table holds roughly 68,000 clones, around 92% found once. The source of this sequence is a female donor in good health, enrolled as a control in a pregnancy study. J is TRBJ2-1 and V is TRBV5-4; TRBD1 aligns across 9 bases. The source material was peripheral blood, sampled in the second trimester of pregnancy. The DNA for the CDR3 is TGTGCCAGCAGCTCCGGGACAGGGTCAGGGGAGCAGTTCTTC. This encodes CASSSGTGSGEQFF.